This TCR beta chain was captured by sequencing in a study of T-cell reconstitution after alpha-beta-depleted transplantation in children. The V and J ends lost 10 bases and 1 base, in that order; junction bases with no gene match: 10. The CDR3 totals 15 residues. During its preparation, the TCRbeta library received unique molecular identifiers. From the PCR reads, TCRdb called clonotypes with MiXCR, one entry per CDR3 protein. The profile shows over 400,000 distinct CDR3 sequences, about 12% of them singletons. The specimen comprised PBMCs from the stem cell graft donor, sampled from the stem cell graft. The TCR sequence derives from a human donor who donated a stem cell graft to a child with combined immunodeficiency. The chain joins TRBV12-3 or TRBV12-4 to TRBJ2-1, with 7 nucleotides matching TRBD2. This CDR3 is CATRRGLPSYNEQFF. As DNA, the CDR3 is TGTGCCACCCGCCGGGGACTACCTTCCTACAATGAGCAGTTCTTC.